This TCR beta chain was retrieved from a study of T cells in Graves' hyperthyroidism and ophthalmopathy. Study results and caveats: The majority of expanded thyroid clonotypes above 0.001 also appeared in blood.

For this clonotype: Its specificity is not known.

The V end lost 5 bases, the J end lost 2 bases, and 15 bases lay between the germline ends. The CDR3 has 15 residues. Per germline, CDR1 MDHEN and CDR2 SYDVKM. Amplified TCR beta CDR3 regions came from RNA transcripts. HTBI primers were used for first-round RT-PCR of the TCR CDR3. TCRdb fed the multiplex PCR reads into MiXCR, producing one record per CDR3 protein. Of 600,000 to 700,000 distinct CDR3 sequences in the sample, 14% to 15% were seen once. Sequencing was performed on blood. This rearrangement joins TRBV28 to TRBJ1-1, with D tentatively TRBD1 (5 bases). This TCR was recovered from a woman in her forties with Graves' ophthalmopathy. CDR3 sequence (DNA): TGTGCCAGCAGTCCGACAGCGGCGGCCAACACTGAAGCTTTCTTT. Amino acids: CASSPTAAANTEAFF.